These 26 T cell receptor beta chains were sequenced from one sample in a study of T cells in Graves' hyperthyroidism and ophthalmopathy. Using RNA transcripts as the source, TCR beta CDR3 regions were amplified. First-round RT-PCR of the TCR CDR3 relied on the HTBI primer set. TCRdb independently ran MiXCR on the multiplex PCR reads; one entry per CDR3 protein. The table includes 700,000 or so distinct CDR3 sequences, around 13% detected once. The sample taken for sequencing was blood. These receptors originate from a woman in her forties or fifties with Graves' ophthalmopathy.

This clonotype showed up many times. The rearrangement uses TRBV20-1 and TRBJ1-2; maybe TRBD1 (6 bases). V was clipped by 6 bases and J by 8 bases, with 19 bases between them. This CDR3 spans 13 amino acids. Germline CDR1 reads DFQATT; CDR2 reads SNEGSKA (reference sequence). CDR3 sequence (DNA): TGCAGTGCCTACAGGGTCGGGTTTAGCGGCTACACCTTC. Translating gives CSAYRVGFSGYTF.

This sequence joins TRBV30 and TRBJ2-3, with D possibly being TRBD1 or TRBD2 (5 bases each). The germline V gene has CDR1 GTSNPN and CDR2 SVGIG (reference sequence). CDR3 length equals 12 residues. Trimming left V 4 bases short and J 2 bases short, with 7 bases between. This CDR3 reads CAWMGDTDTQYF. DNA of the CDR3: TGTGCCTGGATGGGGGACACAGATACGCAGTATTTT.

This clonotype was picked up many times. The genes are TRBV12-3 or TRBV12-4 and TRBJ1-4; D remains ambiguous. V lost 1 base, J lost 3 bases, and 9 bases lay in between. The CDR3 has 15 residues. The CDR3 coding sequence is TGTGCCAGCAGTTTAGGCGCAGGAGCTAATGAAAAACTGTTTTTT. It codes for CASSLGAGANEKLFF.

This clonotype has a handful of counts. The J gene is TRBJ2-1, the V gene TRBV6-2 or TRBV6-3, with 9 nucleotides matching TRBD1. V lost 5 bases to trimming and J lost 4 bases; unmatched junction nucleotides: 12. Germline CDR1 reads MNHEY; CDR2 reads SVGEGT. The CDR3 has 17 residues. CDR3 residues: CASSRPSGTGTYNEQFF. The CDR3 bases are TGTGCCAGCAGTCGGCCTTCCGGGACAGGGACGTACAATGAGCAGTTCTTC.

The chain has TRBV11-3 and TRBJ2-1; 14 positions match TRBD2. The junction had 9 bases not matched to a gene; V was cut back by 2 bases and J by 3 bases. Looked up from germline, CDR1 is SGHNT and CDR2 is YENEEA. This CDR3 is built from 19 residues. In DNA, the CDR3 is TGTGCCAGCAGCTTAAGGTCGGGACTAGCGGGAGATTACTACAATGAGCAGTTCTTC. Translation gives CASSLRSGLAGDYYNEQFF.

About this clonotype: One base away lies a much larger clone, so this may be a sequencing read error. This rearrangement joins TRBV5-1 to TRBJ2-7, with 7 bases aligning to TRBD2. Trimming removed 6 bases from V and 2 bases from J; junction bases left unmatched: 5. CDR1 is SGHRS, CDR2 YFSETQ, per germline. The CDR3 covers 13 residues. The CDR3 region is CASTGGTAYEQYF. CDR3 bases: TGCGCCAGCACGGGGGGTACCGCCTACGAGCAGTACTTC. Full variable domain (rest looked up from reference TRBV5-1 and TRBJ2-7): KAGVTQTPRYLIKTRGQQVTLSCSPISGHRSVSWYQQTPGQGLQFLFEYFSETQRNKGNFPGRFSGRQFSNSRSEMNVSTLELGDSALYLCASTGGTAYEQYFGPGTRLTVT.

There are a few counts of this clonotype. A clone one base away is much larger, so this may be a read error. The chain is built from TRBV20-1 and TRBJ1-1, with unresolved D. Per the germline V gene, CDR1 is DFQATT and CDR2 is SNEGSKA (reference sequence). The CDR3 sequence is 13 residues long. Here the CDR3 reads CSARRYANTGAFF. For the CDR3, the DNA is TGCAGTGCTAGAAGGTACGCAAACACTGGAGCTTTCTTT.

This clonotype was detected only a few times. A much larger clone lies a single base off, so this may be a read error. The rearrangement links TRBV30 to TRBJ2-1; 7 nucleotides line up with TRBD2. The V and J ends lost 0 bases and 5 bases, in that order; junction bases with no gene match: 4. In germline, CDR1 is GTSNPN, CDR2 SVGIG (reference sequence). The CDR3 is made up of 14 amino acids. This CDR3 is CAWSVLALHNEQFF. DNA of the CDR3: TGTGCCTGGAGTGTACTAGCGTTGCACAATGAGCAGTTCTTC.

This clonotype has only a few counts. The chain recombines TRBV11-1 with TRBJ2-1; 12 positions match TRBD2. Trimming removed 6 bases from V and 6 bases from J; junction bases left unmatched: 6. Germline V lookup: CDR1 SGHAT, CDR2 FQDESV (reference sequence). The CDR3 consists of 15 residues. CDR3 DNA sequence: TGTGCCAGCAGGCCTAGCGGGAGGGCTGTCAATGAGCAGTTCTTC. Protein sequence: CASRPSGRAVNEQFF.

This clonotype has only a few counts. This sequence joins TRBV7-2 and TRBJ2-1; tentative D call: TRBD2 (5 bases). CDR3 length equals 12 residues. The V gene lost 3 bases and the J gene lost 10 bases, with 10 bases spanning the gap. Germline V CDR1 and CDR2: SGHTA, FQGNSA. DNA for the CDR3: TGTGCCAGCAGCTTTGAGGGCCGGGAGCAGTTCTTC. Translated, it gives CASSFEGREQFF.

This clonotype was seen many times. V gene TRBV27 combines with J gene TRBJ2-7; 9 nucleotides line up with TRBD1. The germline CDR1 and CDR2 sequences are MNHEY and SMNVEV (reference sequence). Trimming took 5 bases from V and 3 from J; bases not matched to a gene: 11. The CDR3 consists of 16 residues. DNA of the CDR3: TGTGCCAGCAGTCGGGGACAGGGAATCGATTTCTACGAGCAGTACTTC. Protein sequence: CASSRGQGIDFYEQYF.

This chain links TRBV19 with TRBJ1-1; D ambiguous. The V gene's germline CDR1 is LNHDA and CDR2 SQIVND (reference sequence). V lost 1 base, J lost 5 bases, and 14 bases lay in between. The CDR3 loop spans 15 amino acids. In DNA, the CDR3 is TGTGCCAGTAGTATAGTTCAAGGTCTCGGGACTGAAGCTTTCTTT. This encodes CASSIVQGLGTEAFF.

This clonotype has at least ten counts. This chain links TRBV20-1 with TRBJ2-1; unclear D gene. Germline V gene lookup returns CDR1 DFQATT and CDR2 SNEGSKA (reference sequence). Trimming took off 3 bases at V and 7 bases at J, with 7 bases between the two ends. The length of the CDR3 is 11 residues. The CDR3: CSARWRNEQFF. Written as DNA, the CDR3 is TGCAGTGCTAGGTGGCGGAATGAGCAGTTCTTC.

This clonotype was found many times. The genes are TRBV28 and TRBJ2-7, with 10 bases matching TRBD2. With 3 bases clipped from V and 4 bases from J, the junction kept 12 bases outside the gene matches. The CDR3 totals 17 residues. Germline CDR1 reads MDHEN; CDR2 reads SYDVKM. The CDR3 coding sequence is TGTGCCAGCAGTTTTAACAGCGGGAGGGACAATTTTTACGAGCAGTACTTC. Translation: CASSFNSGRDNFYEQYF.

This clonotype occurred many times. The chain has TRBV20-1 and TRBJ2-5, with D hard to call. V was pared by 1 base and J by 1 base, with 4 bases between. Per the germline V gene, CDR1 is DFQATT and CDR2 is SNEGSKA (reference sequence). The CDR3 contains 12 residues. In DNA, the CDR3 is TGCAGTGCTAGAGTAGTCCAAGAGACCCAGTACTTC. Amino acid sequence: CSARVVQETQYF.

This clonotype was counted between two and nine times. The J gene is TRBJ1-1, the V gene TRBV11-2, with 9 bases matching TRBD1. The CDR3 contains 13 residues. The trim removed 1 base at V and 8 bases at J, leaving 2 bases unmatched. CDR1 and CDR2 from the germline V gene are SGHAT and FQNNGV. In DNA, the CDR3 is TGTGCCAGCAGCTTAGTAGGACAGGGGGAAGCTTTCTTT. It codes for CASSLVGQGEAFF. Based on the CDR3 plus reference TRBV11-2 and TRBJ1-1, the full variable domain is EAGVAQSPRYKIIEKRQSVAFWCNPISGHATLYWYQQILGQGPKLLIQFQNNGVVDDSQLPKDRFSAERLKGVDSTLKIQPAKLEDSAVYLCASSLVGQGEAFFGQGTRLTVV.

This clonotype has at least ten counts. The J gene is TRBJ2-3, the V gene TRBV15; D is unclear. CDR1 is LNHNV, CDR2 YYDKDF, per germline (reference sequence). The CDR3 loop spans 13 amino acids. The V and J ends lost 0 bases and 6 bases respectively, with 7 bases between them. The CDR3 DNA follows: TGTGCCACCAGCAGAGATCGCTTGGATACGCAGTATTTT. It codes for CATSRDRLDTQYF.

This clonotype was recorded at least ten times. V and J are TRBV7-8 and TRBJ2-1; TRBD2 matches 7 bases. Looked up from germline, CDR1 is SGHVS and CDR2 is FQNEAQ. This CDR3 region has 17 residues. V was pared by 2 bases and J by 0 bases, with 7 bases of the junction left unmatched. CDR3 sequence (DNA): TGTGCCAGCAGCTTATATCCGCGGGAGATCTCCTACAATGAGCAGTTCTTC. Translating gives CASSLYPREISYNEQFF.

This clonotype was detected only a few times. A much more abundant neighbour one base away suggests this may be a read error. J is TRBJ2-7 and V is TRBV5-1; 7 bases line up with TRBD1. Unmatched junction bases numbered 9, after V lost 3 bases and J lost 6 bases. There are 14 residues in the CDR3. The germline V gene has CDR1 SGHRS and CDR2 YFSETQ. CDR3 residues: CASSSRQGEGEQYF. CDR3 nucleotides: TGCGCCAGCAGCTCGAGGCAGGGGGAAGGCGAGCAGTACTTC.

This clonotype was counted at least ten times. This sequence joins TRBV12-3 or TRBV12-4 and TRBJ1-2; TRBD1 matches at 11 bases. Trimming took 5 bases from V and 8 from J; bases not matched to a gene: 7. The length of the CDR3 is 14 residues. CDR3 sequence: CASSLGQGAGGYTF. Here the CDR3 DNA reads TGTGCCAGCAGTCTAGGACAGGGGGCCGGAGGCTACACCTTC.

This clonotype was counted many times. The CDR3 here is CASRGRGFGTDTQYF. The CDR3 region has the DNA TGTGCCAGCAGAGGAAGAGGGTTCGGCACAGATACGCAGTATTTT. The genes are TRBV2 and TRBJ2-3, with D possibly being TRBD2 (5 bases). V was clipped by 6 bases and J by 1 base, with 14 bases between them. Germline CDR1 is SNHLY and CDR2 is FYNNEI. This CDR3 has 15 amino acids.

This clonotype was counted at least ten times. This chain connects TRBV14 to TRBJ2-1; D not resolved. The V gene lost 0 bases and the J gene lost 12 bases, with 9 bases spanning the gap. This CDR3 comprises 12 residues. The germline V gene has CDR1 SGHDN and CDR2 FVKESK. As DNA, the CDR3 is TGTGCCAGCAGCCAAGAGCGGTTAGTGCAGTTCTTC. Translation: CASSQERLVQFF.

This clonotype was recorded a few times. One end of the junction varies from germline; a read error may be responsible. The V call is TRBV12-3 or TRBV12-4, the J call TRBJ2-2, with 8 positions matching TRBD2. The CDR3 has 16 residues. The CDR3: CASRVLGSGNTGELFF. The CDR3 DNA sequence: TGTGCCAGCAGGGTACTGGGTAGCGGGAACACCGGAGAGCTGTTTTTT.

In its sample, this clonotype was seen many times. A read error may produce the germline difference seen at one junction end. The genes are TRBV5-1 and TRBJ2-5; D unclear. Germline-derived CDR1 and CDR2 are SGHRS and YFSETQ. This CDR3 has 13 residues. Written as DNA, the CDR3 is TGTGCCAGCAGCTTAGATCTCCAAGAGACCCAGTACTTC. Protein product: CASSLDLQETQYF.

The chain carries TRBV6-2 or TRBV6-3 and TRBJ2-1; D call uncertain. From germline, CDR1 is MNHEY and CDR2 SVGEGT. There are 11 residues in the CDR3. V was shortened by 5 bases and J by 9 bases, with 8 bases between the two germline ends. The CDR3 loop reads CASSPFIEQFF. CDR3 sequence (DNA): TGTGCCAGCAGTCCTTTTATTGAGCAGTTCTTC.

The J gene is TRBJ1-1, the V gene TRBV6-1; the D gene is possibly TRBD1 (5 bases). CDR3 length: 14 amino acids. Germline lookup yields CDR1 MNHNS and CDR2 SASEGT. The V end was cut by 1 base, the J end by 7 bases, with 13 bases between. The CDR3, as DNA: TGTGCCAGCAGTGAAGTCGGGGGGTTGAATGAAGCTTTCTTT. This translates into CASSEVGGLNEAFF.